This T cell receptor beta chain stems from a study of blood T cell repertoires in acute mononucleosis (dated by TCRdb to about 2020). About the investigation overall: To capture the memory response, convalescent samples were obtained between 5 and 8 months after the acute presentation. The mean EBV load in blood was 3.5 to 4.5 log10 genome copies per million B cells during acute infection, compared with 2.5 to 3 at convalescence. Findings and caveats that apply to the study as a whole: For BRLF1 (YVL-BR), TCRalpha CDR3 motifs played a dominant role and TCRbeta a minimal role in TCR repertoire selection. Just 8% to 9.5% of the unique acute clonotypes remained in convalescence, but these persisting clonotypes accounted for most of the response, and new, diverse de novo clonotypes seemingly replaced the other acute clonotypes. Only a few donors were included in the cohort, so group averages were based on very few individuals. Because only a fraction of each donor's blood was analyzed, sampling error might partly explain the low overlap between acute and convalescent clonotypes.

This specimen's time point label, per the study, means: convalescence about 6 months (5-8 months) after acute presentation (visit 7). Over primary infection, the study followed CD8 T cell responses to two immunodominant EBV epitopes: BRLF1 109 (YVL-BR) and BMLF1 280 (GLC-BM). A positive serum heterophile antibody test and EBV viral capsid antigen-specific IgM indicated primary EBV infection. As a first step, magnetic positive selection (MACS) was used to enrich total CD8 T cells from the PBMCs. A FACSAria III was used to sort live CD3+ CD8+ tetramer+ cells to a purity above 90%. A PE-conjugated tetramer loaded with the BRLF1 109-117 peptide was used to sort the cells. Directly ex vivo after tetramer sorting, the TCR repertoires of EBV epitope-specific CD8 T cells were deep-sequenced at acute infection and at convalescence. The donors were three individuals between 18 and 29 years old who had clinical acute infectious mononucleosis along with laboratory evidence of primary EBV infection. Heparinized peripheral blood was collected once when donors presented clinically with mononucleosis symptoms and a second time roughly 6 months afterward. Ficoll-Paque density gradient centrifugation was used to isolate PBMCs.

As for this clone: Base quality data are lacking; no much larger clone is found one base away.

For TCR profiling, total RNA from at least 9,500 sorted tetramer+ CD8 T cells was reverse transcribed into cDNA. CDR3 regions were PCR-amplified with primers annealing to V and J regions, and unique molecular identifiers were added to track templates. The immunoSEQ platform, including its sequencing and error-correction standards, was used to profile TCRalpha and TCRbeta chains. Per the original workflow: Clonal copy numbers were corrected for sequencing and PCR errors, and IMGT conventions were followed to define CDR3s. Analysis was restricted to productive rearrangements and was performed with immunoSEQ Analyzer versions 2.0 and 3.0, and gene-pairing frequencies were further processed in Microsoft Excel. Circos plots were used to visualize V-J pairings, and MEME plus a custom motifSearch program were used to find CDR3 motifs. The probability of generation of TCR sequences was calculated using the OLGA algorithm. Clonotypes seen at both visits were designated persistent, clonotypes seen only acutely were designated nonpersistent, and clonotypes seen only at convalescence were designated de novo. A public TCR was defined as an amino acid clonotype used by more than one donor. The immuneACCESS repertoire file appears here via TCRdb, limited to in-frame rearrangements. These files lack a portion of the clones; in checked studies, under half of the deficit traces to unresolved V genes, and the cause of the others is not known. Clonal size and the V and J genes are those of that table, whereas D and trimming came from the DNA. This sample is represented by about 1,500 clones; nearly 25% of them were singletons. The ten biggest clones cover about a third of the sample.

The germline V gene gives CDR1 as SGDLS and CDR2 as YYNGEE. From V the trimming removes 2 bases and from J it removes 0 bases, while the gene matches leave 14 bases of the junction unaccounted for. The CDR3 sequence holds 21 residues, the cysteine and phenylalanine included. Only the CDR3 portion is preserved as DNA: 63 bases, with reading frame beginning at the first base. This chain is built from TRBV9 and TRBJ2-1; 13 middle bases align to TRBD2. The material sequenced was EBV YVL epitope tetramer+ CD8+ T cells sorted from PBMCs, taken during convalescence from infectious mononucleosis. What this sample's cell subset or site label stands for: CD8 T cells binding a tetramer with EBV BRLF1 109-117 peptide (YVL-BR). This clonotype originated in a woman between 18 and 30 years old with infectious mononucleosis caused by EBV. The CDR3 reads CASSVGAVGTSGAYSYNEQFF. In nucleotide form, the sequence is TGTGCCAGCAGCGTGGGGGCAGTTGGGACTAGCGGGGCATACTCCTACAATGAGCAGTTCTTC.